A single sample gave rise to the 32 T cell receptor beta chains below, sequenced in a study of blood T cell repertoires in COVID-19 (dated by TCRdb to 2019 to 2021). Libraries were made using the immunoSEQ multiplex PCR assay. Sourced from immuneACCESS, this table was stored by TCRdb with only in-frame sequences that have V and J called. A share of the clones is absent; for the studies checked, an unresolved V gene accounts for under half, and the remainder has no known explanation. The sample table records hundreds of thousands of clones; approximately 91% of these occur just once. Over 9% of the sample goes to the ten largest clones. The specimen was PBMCs or T cells enriched from blood (not recorded which). These receptors originate from a woman aged 40 to 49 who had recovered from COVID-19.

This rearrangement joins TRBV7-6 to TRBJ2-3, with 12 bases matching TRBD2. The length of the CDR3 is 17 residues. The V gene end was trimmed by 4 bases and the J gene end by 2 bases; junction bases not matched to a gene: 7. Germline CDR1 reads SGHVS; CDR2 reads FNYEAQ. DNA for the CDR3: TGTGCCAGCAGCTCGCGACTAGCGGGGGACAACACAGATACGCAGTATTTT. Residues: CASSSRLAGDNTDTQYF.

The J gene is TRBJ2-3, the V gene TRBV29-1; 9 nucleotides line up with TRBD1. CDR3 length: 13 residues. Trimming took 7 bases from V and 11 from J; bases not matched to a gene: 13. CDR1 and CDR2 (germline): SQVTM, ANQGSEA. This CDR3 reads CSASGQGSTGQYF. The DNA of the CDR3 is TGCAGCGCTTCGGGACAGGGCTCGACGGGGCAGTATTTT.

V is TRBV30 and J is TRBJ1-5, with 7 bases lining up with TRBD1. V lost 0 bases to trimming and J lost 3 bases; unmatched junction nucleotides: 5. The CDR3 length is 15 residues. The germline V gene has CDR1 GTSNPN and CDR2 SVGIG (reference sequence). The CDR3 sequence: CAWSVRRGANQPQHF. The DNA for the CDR3 is TGTGCCTGGAGTGTACGCAGGGGGGCCAATCAGCCCCAGCATTTT.

The rearrangement links TRBV15 to TRBJ2-5, with D perhaps TRBD2 (5 bases). Germline CDR1 and CDR2: LNHNV and YYDKDF (reference sequence). The CDR3 sequence is 15 residues long. V lost 2 bases to trimming and J lost 4 bases, with 14 bases between them. The CDR3 DNA reads TGTGCCACCAGCAGATATGGCGGGTTGCGAGAGACCCAGTACTTC. This gives the protein CATSRYGGLRETQYF. Full variable domain (missing parts from reference TRBV15 and TRBJ2-5): DAMVIQNPRYQVTQFGKPVTLSCSQTLNHNVMYWYQQKSSQAPKLLFHYYDKDFNNEADTPDNFQSRRPNTSFCFLDIRSPGLGDTAMYLCATSRYGGLRETQYFGPGTRLLVL.

The chain has TRBV19 and TRBJ2-1; the D is unclear. V shed 3 bases and J shed 7 bases, with 22 bases lying between them. This CDR3 region has 17 residues. Germline V gene data show CDR1 as LNHDA and CDR2 as SQIVND (reference sequence). The CDR3 loop is CASSMTAWVRLRNEQFF. The CDR3 bases are TGTGCCAGTAGTATGACGGCCTGGGTGCGGTTGCGGAATGAGCAGTTCTTC.

A note on this clone: The same CDR3 arises from other DNA sequences in this sample as well. The rearrangement joins TRBV7-2 to TRBJ1-1; D call uncertain. V was shortened by 0 bases and J by 2 bases, with 10 bases between the two germline ends. CDR1 is SGHTA and CDR2 is FQGNSA in the germline V gene. The length of the CDR3 is 15 residues. This CDR3 reads CASSLAAGTNTEAFF. CDR3 sequence (DNA): TGTGCCAGCAGCTTAGCGGCAGGAACCAACACTGAAGCTTTCTTT.

V usage is TRBV18 and J usage is TRBJ2-1, with 11 nucleotides matching TRBD1. Trimming took 3 bases from V and 0 from J; bases not matched to a gene: 7. This CDR3 is 18 amino acids long. The germline V gene encodes CDR1 KGHSH and CDR2 LQKENI. CDR3 residues: CASSPGTGGLISYNEQFF. The DNA of the CDR3 is TGTGCCAGCTCACCCGGGACAGGGGGGTTAATCTCCTACAATGAGCAGTTCTTC.

The rearrangement joins TRBV29-1 to TRBJ1-5; TRBD1 matches 10 bases. This CDR3 comprises 14 residues. Germline-derived CDR1 and CDR2 are SQVTM and ANQGSEA. V dropped 6 bases and J dropped 3; count of bases not matched to a gene: 5. CDR3 DNA sequence: TGCAGCGTGGGAGACAGGGGGCTCAATCAGCCCCAGCATTTT. This gives the protein CSVGDRGLNQPQHF. The whole variable domain, remainder taken from reference TRBV29-1 and TRBJ1-5, is SAVISQKPSRDICQRGTSLTIQCQVDSQVTMMFWYRQQPGQSLTLIATANQGSEATYESGFVIDKFPISRPNLTFSTLTVSNMSPEDSSIYLCSVGDRGLNQPQHFGDGTRLSIL.

The chain recombines TRBV27 with TRBJ2-1; D gene ambiguous. Germline assignment: CDR1 MNHEY and CDR2 SMNVEV (reference sequence). The CDR3 totals 13 residues. V lost 6 bases to trimming and J lost 7 bases, with 13 bases between them. Here the CDR3 reads CASRSLVENEQFF. In nucleotides, the CDR3 is TGTGCCAGCAGGTCCCTCGTCGAGAATGAGCAGTTCTTC.

This chain links TRBV11-3 with TRBJ1-6; D is ambiguous. Trimming removed 1 base at V and 10 bases at J, with 5 bases between. The CDR3 spans 12 residues. CDR1 is SGHNT, CDR2 YENEEA, per germline. CDR3 sequence (DNA): TGTGCCAGCAGCTTAGCGGGGTCACCCCTCCACTTT. Its translation is CASSLAGSPLHF.

The genes are TRBV7-3 and TRBJ2-7, with 7 bases matching TRBD1. Germline V gives CDR1 SGHTA, CDR2 FQGTGA. V lost 5 bases to trimming and J lost 0 bases; unmatched junction nucleotides: 13. CDR3 length equals 17 residues. The CDR3 protein is CASSHGSQTGISYEQYF. In DNA form, the CDR3 reads TGTGCCAGCAGCCACGGCTCACAGACAGGGATCTCCTACGAGCAGTACTTC.

For the CDR3, the DNA is TGTGCCAGCAGTGAGAGGAACTATGGCTACACCTTC. Amino acids: CASSERNYGYTF. The chain recombines TRBV6-1 with TRBJ1-2; D is ambiguous. CDR1 is MNHNS and CDR2 is SASEGT in the germline V gene. Trimming removed 3 bases from V and 2 bases from J, with 4 bases in between. This CDR3 contains 12 residues.

The rearrangement uses TRBV12-3 or TRBV12-4 and TRBJ1-2; no clear D gene. The CDR3 contains 11 residues. Trimming cost V 1 base and J 6 bases, with 3 bases left between them. The CDR3 loop is CASSLVDGYTF. The CDR3 DNA is TGTGCCAGCAGTTTAGTCGATGGCTACACCTTC.

The rearrangement links TRBV19 to TRBJ2-1; 11 bases agree with TRBD2. This CDR3 comprises 16 residues. The V gene's germline CDR1 is LNHDA and CDR2 SQIVND (reference sequence). V lost 8 bases, J lost 6 bases, and 12 bases stayed unmatched. CDR3 DNA sequence: TGTGCCAGTGGCCGACTAGCGGGGTCCTCCGGCAATGAGCAGTTCTTC. This codes for CASGRLAGSSGNEQFF.

V and J are TRBV19 and TRBJ1-6; 8 bases are a match to TRBD1. J lost 11 bases, V lost 5 bases, and 14 bases had no gene match. CDR3 length: 16 residues. Germline-derived CDR1 and CDR2 are LNHDA and SQIVND (reference sequence). In nucleotides, the CDR3 is TGTGCCAGTAGTCCCGTTGGACAGGGCCGGCGGGCACCCCTCCACTTT. It is translated as CASSPVGQGRRAPLHF.

The rearrangement links TRBV7-2 to TRBJ2-5; 9 bases are a match to TRBD1. V gave up 5 bases and J gave up 3 bases; unmatched junction bases: 7. The CDR3 totals 15 residues. Germline V gives CDR1 SGHTA, CDR2 FQGNSA. In nucleotides, the CDR3 is TGTGCCAGCAGCCTCCTCCGGGACAGGGAAGAGACCCAGTACTTC. It yields the protein CASSLLRDREETQYF.

The chain is built from TRBV19 and TRBJ1-5; unclear D gene. The CDR3 has 14 amino acids. Per germline, CDR1 LNHDA and CDR2 SQIVND (reference sequence). Trimming removed 2 bases at V and 3 bases at J, with 8 bases between. DNA for the CDR3: TGTGCCAGTAGTATAAACGGAGACAATCAGCCCCAGCATTTT. It is translated as CASSINGDNQPQHF.

The chain recombines TRBV7-2 with TRBJ2-1; 9 positions match TRBD2. Unmatched junction bases numbered 4, after V lost 4 bases and J lost 0 bases. Germline loops: CDR1 SGHTA, CDR2 FQGNSA. The CDR3 totals 16 residues. The CDR3 nucleotides read TGTGCCAGCAGCTCTAAGCGGGGGGACTCCTACAATGAGCAGTTCTTC. Its protein product is CASSSKRGDSYNEQFF.

The genes are TRBV2 and TRBJ1-5; the match to TRBD1 covers 9 bases. This CDR3 comprises 16 residues. V was pared by 7 bases and J by 6 bases, with 13 bases of the junction left unmatched. Per the germline V gene, CDR1 is SNHLY and CDR2 is FYNNEI. The CDR3 coding sequence is TGTGCCAGCACCGGCGGGGGGACAGGGTTTGTTCAGCCCCAGCATTTT. It yields the protein CASTGGGTGFVQPQHF.

The J gene is TRBJ2-5, the V gene TRBV20-1, with D uncertain. Trimming removed 5 bases at V and 5 bases at J, with 6 bases between. This CDR3 region has 10 residues. Germline CDR1 is DFQATT and CDR2 is SNEGSKA (reference sequence). The CDR3, as DNA: TGCAGTGCTTCGCAGGAGACCCAGTACTTC. Protein: CSASQETQYF.

V and J are TRBV2 and TRBJ1-5; the match to TRBD1 covers 7 bases. The trim removed 5 bases at V and 6 bases at J, leaving 13 bases unmatched. Germline CDR1 and CDR2: SNHLY and FYNNEI. The CDR3 length is 16 residues. The CDR3 nucleotides read TGTGCCAGCAGTTTATACCAGGGGGGCTCCGGTCAGCCCCAGCATTTT. Its protein product is CASSLYQGGSGQPQHF.

The V gene is TRBV28, the J gene TRBJ1-2; 8 bases match TRBD1. CDR1 and CDR2 from the germline V gene are MDHEN and SYDVKM. CDR3 size: 14 residues. V shed 3 bases and J 4 bases; nucleotides not matched to a gene: 4. Here the CDR3 reads CASSLWQGAYGYTF. CDR3 bases: TGTGCCAGCAGTTTGTGGCAGGGGGCCTATGGCTACACCTTC.

The genes are TRBV19 and TRBJ1-4, with 7 bases identical to TRBD1. Per germline, CDR1 LNHDA and CDR2 SQIVND (reference sequence). CDR3 length: 15 residues. V dropped 3 bases and J dropped 2; count of bases not matched to a gene: 3. The CDR3 sequence is CASSIQGGTNEKLFF. The DNA of the CDR3 is TGTGCCAGTAGTATCCAAGGGGGCACTAATGAAAAACTGTTTTTT.

CDR3 in DNA: TGTGCCAGCAGCTTAGGGCTAGGCTCGGGAGAGCAGTACTTC. It encodes CASSLGLGSGEQYF. This chain joins TRBV7-8 and TRBJ2-7, with D tentatively TRBD2 (5 bases). From germline, CDR1 is SGHVS and CDR2 FQNEAQ. Trimming pared 1 base from V and 7 bases from J, leaving 14 bases between. The CDR3 has 14 amino acids.

The rearrangement joins TRBV30 to TRBJ2-7; 8 bases line up with TRBD2. After removal of 4 bases from V and 0 bases from J, the junction contained 2 bases not matched to a gene. Germline V CDR1 and CDR2: GTSNPN, SVGIG (reference sequence). CDR3 length: 13 amino acids. The chain's CDR3 is CAWTSGYSYEQYF. CDR3 sequence (DNA): TGTGCCTGGACTAGCGGGTACTCCTACGAGCAGTACTTC. The full variable domain, completed using reference TRBV30 and TRBJ2-7, is SQTIHQWPATLVQPVGSPLSLECTVEGTSNPNLYWYRQAAGRGLQLLFYSVGIGQISSEVPQNLSASRPQDRQFILSSKKLLLSDSGFYLCAWTSGYSYEQYFGPGTRLTVT.

This clone was seen just once. This chain connects TRBV5-5 to TRBJ2-7, with 8 nucleotides matching TRBD2. V dropped 5 bases and J dropped 4; count of bases not matched to a gene: 8. This CDR3 is 14 amino acids long. In germline, CDR1 is SGHKS, CDR2 YYEKEE (reference sequence). Written as DNA, the CDR3 is TGTGCCAGCAGTCGGACTAGCAATAAATACGAGCAGTACTTC. Protein: CASSRTSNKYEQYF.

V is TRBV28 and J is TRBJ2-2; 7 positions match TRBD1. The CDR3 has 15 amino acids. V trimming: 3 bases; J trimming: 7 bases; junction bases outside the gene matches: 8. Per germline, CDR1 MDHEN and CDR2 SYDVKM. CDR3 coding DNA: TGTGCCAGCAGTTTCCTCGACAGGGTGGGCGGGGAGCTGTTTTTT. Translated: CASSFLDRVGGELFF.

The CDR3 DNA reads TGCGCCAGCAGTCTGCAATCCCGACAGGACTATGGCTACACCTTC. Encoded protein: CASSLQSRQDYGYTF. The rearrangement joins TRBV23-1 to TRBJ1-2, with D maybe TRBD1 (6 bases). TRBV23-1 is identified as an open reading frame with a role that is uncertain. CDR3 length: 15 residues. Trimming shortened V by 4 bases and J by 3 bases, and 15 bases separated the two germline ends.

This clone was counted once. The J gene is TRBJ1-1, the V gene TRBV6-5; 7 bases line up with TRBD1. Germline CDR1 and CDR2: MNHEY and SVGAGI. Germline trimming cut 6 bases from V and 5 bases from J; bases unmatched to any gene: 6. The CDR3 extends over 13 amino acids. CDR3 loop: CASSLTGETEAFF. For the CDR3, the DNA is TGTGCCAGCAGCTTAACAGGGGAGACTGAAGCTTTCTTT.

This rearrangement joins TRBV18 to TRBJ2-7; D remains ambiguous. Between the trimmed V and J ends, which lost 3 bases and 5 bases, there was a span of 11 bases. The CDR3 runs 13 residues. CDR1 and CDR2 (germline): KGHSH, LQKENI. CDR3 in DNA: TGTGCCAGCTCACCGCGATCTCCCCACGAGCAGTACTTC. It specifies CASSPRSPHEQYF. Complete variable domain (other parts from reference TRBV18 and TRBJ2-7): NAGVMQNPRHLVRRRGQEARLRCSPMKGHSHVYWYRQLPEEGLKFMVYLQKENIIDESGMPKERFSAEFPKEGPSILRIQQVVRGDSAAYFCASSPRSPHEQYFGPGTRLTVT.

This clone was seen just once. The gene calls are TRBV7-2 and TRBJ2-7, with TRBD2 matching 9 bases. After removal of 2 bases from V and 3 bases from J, the junction contained 2 bases not matched to a gene. The V gene's germline CDR1 is SGHTA and CDR2 FQGNSA. The CDR3 loop spans 14 amino acids. The CDR3 DNA follows: TGTGCCAGCAGCTTACTAGCGGGAAGCTACGAGCAGTACTTC. The encoded protein is CASSLLAGSYEQYF.

V is TRBV27 and J is TRBJ1-5; D is unresolved. The V end was cut by 3 bases, the J end by 0 bases, with 9 bases between. The CDR3 has 15 amino acids. The germline V gene encodes CDR1 MNHEY and CDR2 SMNVEV (reference sequence). CDR3 nucleotides: TGTGCCAGCAGTTTGTTTCCTTATAGCAATCAGCCCCAGCATTTT. This sequence encodes CASSLFPYSNQPQHF.